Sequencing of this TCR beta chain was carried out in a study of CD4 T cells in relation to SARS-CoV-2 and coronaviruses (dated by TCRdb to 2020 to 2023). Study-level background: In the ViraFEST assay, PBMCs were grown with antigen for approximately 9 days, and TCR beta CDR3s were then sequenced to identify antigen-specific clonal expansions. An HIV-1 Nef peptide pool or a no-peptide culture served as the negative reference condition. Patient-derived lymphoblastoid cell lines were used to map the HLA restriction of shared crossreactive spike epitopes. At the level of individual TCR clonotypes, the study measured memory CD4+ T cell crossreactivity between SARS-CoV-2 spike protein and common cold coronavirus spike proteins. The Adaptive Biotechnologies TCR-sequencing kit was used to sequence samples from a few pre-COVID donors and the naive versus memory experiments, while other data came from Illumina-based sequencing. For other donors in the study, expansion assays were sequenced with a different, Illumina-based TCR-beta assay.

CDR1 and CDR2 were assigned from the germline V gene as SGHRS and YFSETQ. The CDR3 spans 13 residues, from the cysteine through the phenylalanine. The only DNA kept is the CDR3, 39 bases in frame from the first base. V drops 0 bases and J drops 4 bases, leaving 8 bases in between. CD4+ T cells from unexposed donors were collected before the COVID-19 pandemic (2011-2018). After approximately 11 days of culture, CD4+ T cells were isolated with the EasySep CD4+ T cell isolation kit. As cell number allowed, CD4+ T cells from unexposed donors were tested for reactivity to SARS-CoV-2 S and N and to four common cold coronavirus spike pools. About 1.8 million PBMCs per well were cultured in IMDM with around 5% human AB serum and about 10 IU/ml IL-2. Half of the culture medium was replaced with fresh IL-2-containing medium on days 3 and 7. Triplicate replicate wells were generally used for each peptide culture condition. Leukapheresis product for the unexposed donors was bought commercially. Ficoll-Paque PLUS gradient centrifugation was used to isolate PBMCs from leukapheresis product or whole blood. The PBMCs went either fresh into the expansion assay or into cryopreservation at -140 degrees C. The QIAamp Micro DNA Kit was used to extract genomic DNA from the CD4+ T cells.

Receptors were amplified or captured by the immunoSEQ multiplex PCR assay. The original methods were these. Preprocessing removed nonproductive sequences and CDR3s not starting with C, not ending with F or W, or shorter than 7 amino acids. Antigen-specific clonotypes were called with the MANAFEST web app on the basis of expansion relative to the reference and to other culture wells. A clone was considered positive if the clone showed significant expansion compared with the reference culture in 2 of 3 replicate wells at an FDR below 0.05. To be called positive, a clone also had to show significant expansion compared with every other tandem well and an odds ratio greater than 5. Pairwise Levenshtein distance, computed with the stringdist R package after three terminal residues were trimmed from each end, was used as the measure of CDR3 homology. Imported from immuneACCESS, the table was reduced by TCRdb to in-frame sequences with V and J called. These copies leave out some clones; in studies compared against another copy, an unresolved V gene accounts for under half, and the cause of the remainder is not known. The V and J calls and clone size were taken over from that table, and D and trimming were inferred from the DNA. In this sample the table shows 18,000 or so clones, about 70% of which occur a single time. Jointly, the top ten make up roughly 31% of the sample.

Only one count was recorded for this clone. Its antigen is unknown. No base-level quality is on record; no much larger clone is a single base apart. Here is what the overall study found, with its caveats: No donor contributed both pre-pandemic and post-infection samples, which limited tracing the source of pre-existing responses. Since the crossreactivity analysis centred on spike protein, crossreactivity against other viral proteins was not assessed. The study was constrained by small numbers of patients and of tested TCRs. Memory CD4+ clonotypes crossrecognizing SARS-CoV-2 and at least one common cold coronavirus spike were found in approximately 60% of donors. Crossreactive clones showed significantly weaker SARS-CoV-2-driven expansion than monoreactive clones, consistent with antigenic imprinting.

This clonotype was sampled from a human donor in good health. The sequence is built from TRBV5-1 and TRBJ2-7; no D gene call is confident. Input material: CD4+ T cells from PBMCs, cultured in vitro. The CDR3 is CASSLAPIYEQYF. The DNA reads TGCGCCAGCAGCTTGGCCCCTATATACGAGCAGTACTTC.